Listed here are 24 T cell receptor beta chains from one sample, sequenced in a study of CXCR3-negative and CXCR3-positive naive CD8 T cells. Via 5' RACE with UMI labels, TRB cDNA libraries were prepared. With the 5' RACE reads reprocessed, TCRdb shows one record per CDR3 protein and no DNA. This sample's clone table lists roughly 56,000 distinct CDR3 sequences. Sequenced input: naive CXCR3- CD8+ T cells from blood. Subset of the sample: CD45RO-CCR7+CD27+CD95- naive CD8+ T cells lacking CXCR3 (TNR3-). The receptor source for this set is a human donor in good health. Some clones in this sample may be carry-over from other donors' samples.

This sequence joins TRBV28 and TRBJ2-7; the D call of TRBD1 rests on TCRdb alone, since no DNA is present to check it. The CDR3 is 17 residues long. CDR1 and CDR2 (germline): MDHEN, SYDVKM. The CDR3: CASQGQGPFTGAYEQYF.

The chain recombines TRBV29-1 with TRBJ2-5; absent DNA, TCRdb's TRBD2 call cannot be checked. This CDR3 has 16 residues. Germline V gives CDR1 SQVTM, CDR2 ANQGSEA. The CDR3: CSAILNDRALQETQYF.

V is TRBV29-1 and J is TRBJ2-2; TCRdb gives TRBD1 as the D gene, but with no DNA this cannot be confirmed. CDR3 length: 12 residues. From germline, CDR1 is SQVTM and CDR2 ANQGSEA. The CDR3 sequence is CSVETGTGELFF.

The chain recombines TRBV7-9 with TRBJ1-1; the D gene TCRdb calls, TRBD1, cannot be checked with no DNA. The CDR3 extends over 15 amino acids. Germline V gene lookup returns CDR1 SEHNR and CDR2 FQNEAQ (reference sequence). The CDR3 sequence: CASSPSRGRGTEAFF.

The chain carries TRBV7-6 and TRBJ2-7; TCRdb names TRBD2, which stays unverified in the absence of DNA. The CDR3 covers 13 residues. CDR1 and CDR2 (germline): SGHVS, FNYEAQ. CDR3 residues: CASSPGRGNEQYF.

The chain recombines TRBV4-3 with TRBJ2-1; with no DNA, the TCRdb D assignment of TRBD1 cannot be verified. The CDR3 has 14 residues. Per germline, CDR1 LGHNA and CDR2 YSLEER. The CDR3 is CASSQIGTDNEQFF.

V gene TRBV7-9 combines with J gene TRBJ2-7. Germline values: CDR1 SEHNR, CDR2 FQNEAQ (reference sequence). CDR3 length equals 14 residues. CDR3 region: CASSFGSRSYEQYF. Variable domain in full (rest from reference TRBV7-9 and TRBJ2-7): DTGVSQNPRHKITKRGQNVTFRCDPISEHNRLYWYRQTLGQGPEFLTYFQNEAQLEKSRLLSDRFSAERPKGSFSTLEIQRTEQGDSAMYLCASSFGSRSYEQYFGPGTRLTVT.

J is TRBJ2-7 and V is TRBV28; the D call from TCRdb, TRBD1, cannot be confirmed without DNA. The CDR3 runs 15 residues. Germline-derived CDR1 and CDR2 are MDHEN and SYDVKM. The CDR3 protein is CASTPRVGNSYEQYF.

V gene TRBV29-1 combines with J gene TRBJ2-7; the D call from TCRdb, TRBD1, cannot be confirmed without DNA. The CDR3 spans 14 residues. Germline CDR1 and CDR2: SQVTM and ANQGSEA. This CDR3 is CSVSPGTGNYEQYF.

The V and J genes are TRBV4-1 and TRBJ1-1; TCRdb's D call of TRBD1 is untestable without DNA. The length of the CDR3 is 17 residues. The germline V gene encodes CDR1 MGHRA and CDR2 YSYEKL. CDR3 protein: CASSQAGGLGSLTEAFF.

The V call is TRBV5-1, the J call TRBJ2-4. Germline assignment: CDR1 SGHRS and CDR2 YFSETQ. The CDR3 consists of 15 residues. The CDR3 reads CASSLGLVSKNIQYF.

This chain links TRBV5-1 with TRBJ2-7. CDR1 and CDR2 (germline): SGHRS, YFSETQ. This CDR3 has 12 amino acids. CDR3 sequence: CASSLAPYEQYF.

The CDR3 here is CASSSTGELFF. V and J are TRBV7-6 and TRBJ2-2. There are 11 residues in the CDR3. The germline V gene has CDR1 SGHVS and CDR2 FNYEAQ.

The chain combines TRBV29-1 with TRBJ1-1; TCRdb lists TRBD1, though no DNA is available to test this call. The CDR3 runs to 13 residues. CDR1 is SQVTM, CDR2 ANQGSEA, per germline. This chain's CDR3 is CSVEGGFDTEAFF.

This chain uses TRBV4-3 with TRBJ2-2; TCRdb's D call of TRBD1 is untestable without DNA. CDR3 length: 15 amino acids. CDR1 and CDR2 (germline): LGHNA, YSLEER. The CDR3 sequence: CASSQDRTVTGELFF.

The chain combines TRBV24-1 with TRBJ2-3; TCRdb outputs TRBD1, but without DNA this stays unchecked. The germline V gene has CDR1 KGHDR and CDR2 SFDVKD. CDR3 length equals 16 residues. The CDR3 loop is CATSDLLTGGRDTQYF.

The rearrangement joins TRBV5-1 to TRBJ2-3; TCRdb picks TRBD2, but there is no DNA to check that call. The germline V gene encodes CDR1 SGHRS and CDR2 YFSETQ. The CDR3 has 18 residues. CDR3 in amino acids: CASSLGRGTSGVTDTQYF. Complete variable domain (other parts from reference TRBV5-1 and TRBJ2-3): KAGVTQTPRYLIKTRGQQVTLSCSPISGHRSVSWYQQTPGQGLQFLFEYFSETQRNKGNFPGRFSGRQFSNSRSEMNVSTLELGDSALYLCASSLGRGTSGVTDTQYFGPGTRLTVL.

The CDR3 sequence is CSVGQGLNTEAFF. The rearrangement uses TRBV29-1 and TRBJ1-1; TCRdb outputs TRBD1, but without DNA this stays unchecked. The CDR3 covers 13 residues. Germline V gives CDR1 SQVTM, CDR2 ANQGSEA.

The rearrangement joins TRBV28 to TRBJ2-7. Germline CDR1 reads MDHEN; CDR2 reads SYDVKM. The CDR3 is 12 amino acids. This CDR3 reads CASSLYDYEQYF.

The chain uses TRBV9 and TRBJ2-1; no DNA is available, so the TRBD1 call from TCRdb remains unchecked. Germline CDR1 is SGDLS and CDR2 is YYNGEE. This CDR3 comprises 15 residues. The CDR3 loop reads CASSVEGQGRYEQFF.

This sequence joins TRBV5-1 and TRBJ2-1; TCRdb's D gene call, TRBD2, goes unchecked for lack of DNA. In germline, CDR1 is SGHRS, CDR2 YFSETQ. CDR3 length: 17 amino acids. The CDR3 protein is CASSLEASGAPYNEQFF.

The V gene is TRBV29-1, the J gene TRBJ2-2; lacking DNA, the TRBD1 call made by TCRdb goes unchecked. Germline CDR1 SQVTM, CDR2 ANQGSEA. The CDR3 has 12 residues. The chain's CDR3 is CSAGRDTGELFF.

This chain links TRBV19 with TRBJ1-1. Germline V gene data show CDR1 as LNHDA and CDR2 as SQIVND (reference sequence). The CDR3 is 13 residues long. The chain's CDR3 is CASSISLNTEAFF. Complete variable domain (other parts from reference TRBV19 and TRBJ1-1): DGGITQSPKYLFRKEGQNVTLSCEQNLNHDAMYWYRQDPGQGLRLIYYSQIVNDFQKGDIAEGYSVSREKKESFPLTVTSAQKNPTAFYLCASSISLNTEAFFGQGTRLTVV.

The chain employs TRBV14 and TRBJ2-5. The length of the CDR3 is 13 residues. Germline CDR1 SGHDN, CDR2 FVKESK. CDR3 region: CASSQPSQETQYF.